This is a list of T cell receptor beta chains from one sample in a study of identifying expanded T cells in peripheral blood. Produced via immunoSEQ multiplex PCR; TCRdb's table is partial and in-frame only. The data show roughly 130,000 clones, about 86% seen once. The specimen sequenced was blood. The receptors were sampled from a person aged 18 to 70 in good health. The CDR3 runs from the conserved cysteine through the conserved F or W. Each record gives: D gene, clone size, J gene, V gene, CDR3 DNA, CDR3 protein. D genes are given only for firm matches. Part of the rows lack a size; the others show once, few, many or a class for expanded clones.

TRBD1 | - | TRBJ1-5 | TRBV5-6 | TGTGCCAGCAGCTGGTCGGGGCAGGGGGTCAATCAGCCCCAGCATTTT | CASSWSGQGVNQPQHF
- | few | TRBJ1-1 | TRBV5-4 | TGTGCCAGCAGCTTAGGACACGTATCGAACACTGAAGCTTTCTTT | CASSLGHVSNTEAFF
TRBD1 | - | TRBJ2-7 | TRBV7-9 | TGTGCCAGCAGCCAGTACAGGGGCGCGTACGAGCAGTACTTC | CASSQYRGAYEQYF
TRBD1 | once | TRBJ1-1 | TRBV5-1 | TGCGCCAGCAGCACTACAACGACAGGGGGCAGATACACTGAAGCTTTCTTT | CASSTTTTGGRYTEAFF
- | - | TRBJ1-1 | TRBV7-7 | TGTGCCAGCAGCTTAGGGACGAACACTGAAGCTTTCTTT | CASSLGTNTEAFF
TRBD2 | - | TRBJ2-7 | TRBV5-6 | TGTGCCAGCAGCTTCGTAAGCGGGAGGAGCTGGGAGCAGTACTTC | CASSFVSGRSWEQYF
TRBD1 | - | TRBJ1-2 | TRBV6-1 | TGTGCCAGTCACCTCGACAGGGCTCATGGCTACACCTTC | CASHLDRAHGYTF
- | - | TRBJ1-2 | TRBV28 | TGTGCCAGCAGTCCACAGACGGGGTATGGCTACACCTTC | CASSPQTGYGYTF
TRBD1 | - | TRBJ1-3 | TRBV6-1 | TGTGCCAGCAGTGGAAGAGGGGGCCTTGGAAACACCATATATTTT | CASSGRGGLGNTIYF
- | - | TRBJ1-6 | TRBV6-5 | TGTGCCAGCGGGGGGGGGCAGGCTAATTCACCCCTCCACTTT | CASGGGQANSPLHF
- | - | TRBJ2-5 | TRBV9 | TGTGCCAGCAGCGTAGGTCGGCTCCAAGAGACCCAGTACTTC | CASSVGRLQETQYF
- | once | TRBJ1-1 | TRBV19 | TGTGCCAGTAGTTTAGGACACCGGGGGACTGAAGCTTTCTTT | CASSLGHRGTEAFF
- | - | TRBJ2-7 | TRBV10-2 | TGCGCCAGCAGTGAACCGGGACATAATTACGAGCAGTACTTC | CASSEPGHNYEQYF
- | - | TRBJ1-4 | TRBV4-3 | TGCGCCAGCAGCCATGAAGGGAATGATGAAAAACTGTTTTTT | CASSHEGNDEKLFF
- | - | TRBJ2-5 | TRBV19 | TGTGCCAGTAGTATTACCGGGATTATAGAGACCCAGTACTTC | CASSITGIIETQYF